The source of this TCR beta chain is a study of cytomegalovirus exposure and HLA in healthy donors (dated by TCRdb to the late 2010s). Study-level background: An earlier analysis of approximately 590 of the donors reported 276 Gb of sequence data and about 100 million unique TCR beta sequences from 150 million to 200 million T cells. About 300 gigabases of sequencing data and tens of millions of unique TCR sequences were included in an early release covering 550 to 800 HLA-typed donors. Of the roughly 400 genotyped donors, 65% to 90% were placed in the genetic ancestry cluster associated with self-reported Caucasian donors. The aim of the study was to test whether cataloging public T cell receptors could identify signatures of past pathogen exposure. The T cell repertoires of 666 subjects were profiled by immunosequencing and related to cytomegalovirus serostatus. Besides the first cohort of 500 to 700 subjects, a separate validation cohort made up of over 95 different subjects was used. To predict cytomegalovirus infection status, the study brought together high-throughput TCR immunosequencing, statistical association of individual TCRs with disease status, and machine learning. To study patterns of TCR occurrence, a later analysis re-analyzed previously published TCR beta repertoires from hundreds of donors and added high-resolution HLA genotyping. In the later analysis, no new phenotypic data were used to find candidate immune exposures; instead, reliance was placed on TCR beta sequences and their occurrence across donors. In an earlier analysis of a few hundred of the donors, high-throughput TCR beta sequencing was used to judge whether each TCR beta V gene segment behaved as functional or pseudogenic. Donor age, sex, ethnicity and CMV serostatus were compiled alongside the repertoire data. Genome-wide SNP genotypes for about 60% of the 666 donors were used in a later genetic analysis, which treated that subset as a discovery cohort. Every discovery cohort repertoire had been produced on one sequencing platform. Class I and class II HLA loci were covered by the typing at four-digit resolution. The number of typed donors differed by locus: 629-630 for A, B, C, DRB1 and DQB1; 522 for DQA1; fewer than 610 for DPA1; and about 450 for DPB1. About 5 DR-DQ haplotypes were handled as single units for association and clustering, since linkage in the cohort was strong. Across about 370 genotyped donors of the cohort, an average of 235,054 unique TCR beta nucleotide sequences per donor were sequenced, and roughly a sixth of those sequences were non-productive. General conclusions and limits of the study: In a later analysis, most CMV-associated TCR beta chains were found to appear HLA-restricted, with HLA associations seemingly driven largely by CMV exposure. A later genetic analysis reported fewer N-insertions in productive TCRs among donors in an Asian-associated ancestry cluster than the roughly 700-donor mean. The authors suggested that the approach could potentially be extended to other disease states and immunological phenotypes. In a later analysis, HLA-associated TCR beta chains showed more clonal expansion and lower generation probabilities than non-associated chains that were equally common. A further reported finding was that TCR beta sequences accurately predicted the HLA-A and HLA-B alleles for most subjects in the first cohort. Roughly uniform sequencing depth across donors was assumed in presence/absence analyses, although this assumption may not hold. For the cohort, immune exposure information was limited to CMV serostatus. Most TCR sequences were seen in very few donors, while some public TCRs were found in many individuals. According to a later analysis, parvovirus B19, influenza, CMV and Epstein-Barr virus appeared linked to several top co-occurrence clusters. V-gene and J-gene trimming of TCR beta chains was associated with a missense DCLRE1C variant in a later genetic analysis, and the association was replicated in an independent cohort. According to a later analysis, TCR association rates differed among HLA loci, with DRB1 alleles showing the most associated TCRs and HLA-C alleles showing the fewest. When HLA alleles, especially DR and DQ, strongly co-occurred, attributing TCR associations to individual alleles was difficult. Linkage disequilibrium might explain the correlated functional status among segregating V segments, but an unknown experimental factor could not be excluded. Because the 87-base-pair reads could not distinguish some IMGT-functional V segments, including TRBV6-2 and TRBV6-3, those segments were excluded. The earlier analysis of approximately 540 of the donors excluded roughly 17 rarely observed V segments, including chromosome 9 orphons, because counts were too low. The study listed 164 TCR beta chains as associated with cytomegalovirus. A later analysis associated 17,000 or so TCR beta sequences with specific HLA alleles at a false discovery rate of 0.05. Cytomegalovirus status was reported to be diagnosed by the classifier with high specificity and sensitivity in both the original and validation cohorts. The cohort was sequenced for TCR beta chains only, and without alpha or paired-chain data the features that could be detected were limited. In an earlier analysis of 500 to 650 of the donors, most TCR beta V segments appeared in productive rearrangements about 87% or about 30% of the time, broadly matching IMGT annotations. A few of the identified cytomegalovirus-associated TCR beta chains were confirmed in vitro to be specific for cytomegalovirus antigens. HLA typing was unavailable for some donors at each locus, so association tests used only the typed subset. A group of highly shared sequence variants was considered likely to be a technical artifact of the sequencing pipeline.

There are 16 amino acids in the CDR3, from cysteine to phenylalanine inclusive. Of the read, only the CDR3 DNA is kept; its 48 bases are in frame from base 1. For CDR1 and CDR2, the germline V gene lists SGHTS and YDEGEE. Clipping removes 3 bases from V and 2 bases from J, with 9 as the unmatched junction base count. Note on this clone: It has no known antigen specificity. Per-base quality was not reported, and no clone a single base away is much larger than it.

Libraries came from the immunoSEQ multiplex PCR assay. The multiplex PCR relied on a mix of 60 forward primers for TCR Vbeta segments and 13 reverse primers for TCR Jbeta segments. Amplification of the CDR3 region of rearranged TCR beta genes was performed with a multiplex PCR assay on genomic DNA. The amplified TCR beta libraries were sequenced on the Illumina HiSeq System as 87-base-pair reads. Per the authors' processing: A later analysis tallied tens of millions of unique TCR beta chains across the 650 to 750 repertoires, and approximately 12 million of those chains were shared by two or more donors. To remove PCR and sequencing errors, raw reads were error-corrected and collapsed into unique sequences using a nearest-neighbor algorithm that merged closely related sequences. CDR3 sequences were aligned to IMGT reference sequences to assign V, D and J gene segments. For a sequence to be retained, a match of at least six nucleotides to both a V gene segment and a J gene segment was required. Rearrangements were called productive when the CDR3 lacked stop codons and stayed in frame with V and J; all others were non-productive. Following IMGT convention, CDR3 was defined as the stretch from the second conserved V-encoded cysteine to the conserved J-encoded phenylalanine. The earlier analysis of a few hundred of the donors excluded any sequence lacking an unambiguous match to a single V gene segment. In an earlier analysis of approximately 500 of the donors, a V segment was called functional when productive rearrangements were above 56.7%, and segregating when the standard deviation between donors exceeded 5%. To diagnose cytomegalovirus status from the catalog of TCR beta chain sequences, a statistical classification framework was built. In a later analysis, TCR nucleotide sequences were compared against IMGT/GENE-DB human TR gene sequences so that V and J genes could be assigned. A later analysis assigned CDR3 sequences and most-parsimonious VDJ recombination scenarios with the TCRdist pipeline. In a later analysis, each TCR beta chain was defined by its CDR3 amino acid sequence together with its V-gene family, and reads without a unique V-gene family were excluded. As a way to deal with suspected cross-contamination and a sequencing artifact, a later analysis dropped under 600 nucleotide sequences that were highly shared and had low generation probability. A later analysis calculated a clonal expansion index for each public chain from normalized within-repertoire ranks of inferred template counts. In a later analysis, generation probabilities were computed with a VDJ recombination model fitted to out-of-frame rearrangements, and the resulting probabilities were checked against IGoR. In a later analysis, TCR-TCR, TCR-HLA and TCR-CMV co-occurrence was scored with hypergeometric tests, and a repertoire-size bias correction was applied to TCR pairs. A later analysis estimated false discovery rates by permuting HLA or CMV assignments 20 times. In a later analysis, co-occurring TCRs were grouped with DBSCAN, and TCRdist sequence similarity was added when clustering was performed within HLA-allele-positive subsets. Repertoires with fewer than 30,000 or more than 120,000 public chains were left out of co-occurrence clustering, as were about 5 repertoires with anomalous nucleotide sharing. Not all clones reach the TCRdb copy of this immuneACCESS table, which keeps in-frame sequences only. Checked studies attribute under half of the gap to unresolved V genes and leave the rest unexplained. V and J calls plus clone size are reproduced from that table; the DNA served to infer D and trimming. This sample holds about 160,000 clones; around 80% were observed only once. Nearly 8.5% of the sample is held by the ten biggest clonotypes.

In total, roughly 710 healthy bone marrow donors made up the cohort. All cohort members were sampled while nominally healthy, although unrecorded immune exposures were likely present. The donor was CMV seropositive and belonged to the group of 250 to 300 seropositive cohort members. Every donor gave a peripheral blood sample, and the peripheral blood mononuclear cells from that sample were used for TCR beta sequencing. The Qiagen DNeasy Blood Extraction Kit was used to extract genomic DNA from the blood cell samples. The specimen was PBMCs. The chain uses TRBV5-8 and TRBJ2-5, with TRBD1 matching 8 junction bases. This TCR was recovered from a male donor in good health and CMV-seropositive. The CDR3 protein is CASSYGGTGIQETQYF. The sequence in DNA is TGTGCCAGCAGCTATGGAGGGACAGGCATTCAAGAGACCCAGTACTTC.